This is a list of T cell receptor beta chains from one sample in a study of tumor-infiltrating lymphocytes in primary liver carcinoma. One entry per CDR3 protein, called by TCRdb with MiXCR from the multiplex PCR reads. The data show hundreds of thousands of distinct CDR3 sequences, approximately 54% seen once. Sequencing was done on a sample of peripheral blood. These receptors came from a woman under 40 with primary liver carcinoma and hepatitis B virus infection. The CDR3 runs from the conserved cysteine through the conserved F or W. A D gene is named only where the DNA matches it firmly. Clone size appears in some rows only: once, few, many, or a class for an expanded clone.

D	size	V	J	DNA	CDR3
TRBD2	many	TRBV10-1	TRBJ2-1	TGCGCCAGCAGTGCCGGGACTAGCGGGGTAGACAATGAGCAGTTCTTC	CASSAGTSGVDNEQFF
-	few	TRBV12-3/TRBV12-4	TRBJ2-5	TGTGCCAGCAGCCTCCTGGTGGGGACGGGACAAGAGACCCAGTACTTC	CASSLLVGTGQETQYF
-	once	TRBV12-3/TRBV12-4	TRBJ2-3	TGTGCCAGCAGTTATGGTTTTATGGGAGGCGGGGATACGCAGTATTTT	CASSYGFMGGGDTQYF
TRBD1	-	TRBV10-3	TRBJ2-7	TGTGCCATCAGTGGGGACAGCTCCTACGAGCAGTACTTC	CAISGDSSYEQYF
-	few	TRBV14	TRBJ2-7	TGTGCCAGCAGCCAAGATTTAGCGAGAGCCCGCTACGAGCAGTACTTC	CASSQDLARARYEQYF
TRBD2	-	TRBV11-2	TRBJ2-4	TGTGCCAGTAGCTTAGGTCCCGTTCCTAGCGGGAGTTGGGACATTCAGTACTTC	CASSLGPVPSGSWDIQYF
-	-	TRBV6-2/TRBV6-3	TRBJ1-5	TGTGCAAGCACCCTGGTGAAAGGGGATCAGCCCCGGCATTTT	CASTLVKGDQPRHF
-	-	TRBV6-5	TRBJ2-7	TGTGTCAGCACCCTGGGACGGATCTACGAGCAGTACTTC	CVSTLGRIYEQYF
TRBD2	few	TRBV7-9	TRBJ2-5	TGTGCCAGCAGCAAGATTAGCGGGAGCGGTGAGACCCAGTACTTC	CASSKISGSGETQYF
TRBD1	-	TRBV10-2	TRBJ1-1	TGCGCCAGCAGTGAGCGGGACAGGGGAGATTTTGCTGAAGCTTTCTTT	CASSERDRGDFAEAFF
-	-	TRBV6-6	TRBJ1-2	TGTGCCAGCAGTTCCCAGGCGACAGACAATGGCTACACCTTC	CASSSQATDNGYTF
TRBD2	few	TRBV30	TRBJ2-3	TGTGCCTGGACTATAGCGGGAGCCACAGATACGCAGTATTTT	CAWTIAGATDTQYF
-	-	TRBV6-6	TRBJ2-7	TGTGCCAGCAGTTATGGGGGTCGCGAGCAGTACTTC	CASSYGGREQYF
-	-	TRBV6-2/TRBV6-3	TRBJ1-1	TGTGCCAGCAGTTACTCTCGGGGCACTGAAGCTTTCTTT	CASSYSRGTEAFF
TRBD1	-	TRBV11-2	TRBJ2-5	TGTGTCAGCAGCCGAACCCGGACAGGGGGGGAGGCCCAATACTTC	CVSSRTRTGGEAQYF
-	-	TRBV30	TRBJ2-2	TGTGCCTCTCAGGGGGGACTAAACACCGGGGAGCTGTTTTTT	CASQGGLNTGELFF
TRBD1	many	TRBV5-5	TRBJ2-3	TGTGCCAGCCGCTTACAGGGGTTCACAGATACGCAGTATTTT	CASRLQGFTDTQYF
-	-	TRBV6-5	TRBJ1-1	TGTGCCAGCAGTTACGTCAGGGTAGGGAGGAACACTGAAGCTTTCTTT	CASSYVRVGRNTEAFF
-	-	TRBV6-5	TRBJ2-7	TGTGCCAGCAGGCTGGGACACCAGAACTACGAGCAGTACTTC	CASRLGHQNYEQYF
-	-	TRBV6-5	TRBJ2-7	TGTGCCAGCAGTTACTCGGAGTCAGGGACCGAGCAGTACTTC	CASSYSESGTEQYF